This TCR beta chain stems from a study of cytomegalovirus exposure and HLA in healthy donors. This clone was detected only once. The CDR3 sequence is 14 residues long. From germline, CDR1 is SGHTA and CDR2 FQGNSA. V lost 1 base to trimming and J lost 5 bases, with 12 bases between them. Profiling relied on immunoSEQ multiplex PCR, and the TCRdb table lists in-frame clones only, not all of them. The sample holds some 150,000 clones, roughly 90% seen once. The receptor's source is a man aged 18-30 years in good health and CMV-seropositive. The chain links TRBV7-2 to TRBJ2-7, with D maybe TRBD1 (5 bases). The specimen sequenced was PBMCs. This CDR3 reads CASSLGQKGDEQYF. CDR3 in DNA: TGTGCCAGCAGCTTAGGGCAGAAAGGGGACGAGCAGTACTTC.